The 21 T cell receptor beta chains reported below all come from one sample, sequenced in a study of T cell responses to AZD1222 COVID-19 vaccine. Generated by immunoSEQ multiplex PCR, the TCRdb table keeps only in-frame clones and is missing some. The table records 90,000 to 130,000 clones, 85% to 95% of them present only once. The sample was peripheral blood, taken on day 0 of AZD1222 vaccination. The receptors were gathered from an adult in good health.

The chain uses TRBV27 and TRBJ2-7; TRBD1 agrees at 7 bases. The trim removed 3 bases at V and 3 bases at J, leaving 5 bases unmatched. Germline CDR1 and CDR2: MNHEY and SMNVEV (reference sequence). This CDR3 comprises 14 residues. The CDR3 DNA reads as TGTGCCAGCAGTTTGGGGACAGTCGGCTACGAGCAGTACTTC. It is translated as CASSLGTVGYEQYF.

The J gene is TRBJ2-7, the V gene TRBV5-1; D is perhaps TRBD1 (6 bases). The CDR3 is made up of 13 amino acids. Trimming removed 1 base at V and 3 bases at J, with 8 bases between. Germline V CDR1 and CDR2: SGHRS, YFSETQ. The CDR3 here is CASSLTGYYEQYF. CDR3 DNA: TGCGCCAGCAGCTTGACAGGGTACTACGAGCAGTACTTC. The full variable domain, rest sourced from reference TRBV5-1 and TRBJ2-7, is KAGVTQTPRYLIKTRGQQVTLSCSPISGHRSVSWYQQTPGQGLQFLFEYFSETQRNKGNFPGRFSGRQFSNSRSEMNVSTLELGDSALYLCASSLTGYYEQYFGPGTRLTVT.

The chain recombines TRBV6-1 with TRBJ2-5; no definite D call. Germline lookup yields CDR1 MNHNS and CDR2 SASEGT. Trimming took off 1 base at V and 4 bases at J, with 10 bases between the two ends. CDR3 size: 14 residues. Here the CDR3 DNA reads TGTGCCAGCAGTGAAGGGTCGGGCCTAGAGACCCAGTACTTC. Protein product: CASSEGSGLETQYF.

The rearrangement links TRBV6-4 to TRBJ2-3; 8 bases fit TRBD2. Germline V lookup: CDR1 MRHNA, CDR2 SNTAGT. The CDR3 is 15 amino acids. V shed 0 bases, J shed 1 base, and the junction held 0 bases outside the gene matches. The CDR3: CASSDSRGGTDTQYF. In DNA form, the CDR3 reads TGTGCCAGCAGTGACTCGCGGGGGGGCACAGATACGCAGTATTTT.

In the case of this clone: Other DNA sequences within the sample encode an identical CDR3. The CDR3 DNA sequence: TGTGCCAGCAGTTTACAGGGTTACGAGCAGTACTTC. Translating gives CASSLQGYEQYF. The chain couples TRBV28 to TRBJ2-7; D possibly corresponds to TRBD1 (5 bases). V was pared by 2 bases and J by 4 bases, with 6 bases between. CDR1 MDHEN and CDR2 SYDVKM come from the germline V gene. The CDR3 is 12 residues long.

The chain is built from TRBV10-1 and TRBJ1-1, with TRBD1 as a possible D gene (5 bases). CDR1 and CDR2 (germline): WNHNN, SYGVQD (reference sequence). The CDR3 is 15 residues long. Trimming left V 2 bases short and J 5 bases short, with 15 bases between. The CDR3 protein is CASSEGRVWGTEAFF. The CDR3 region has the DNA TGCGCCAGCAGTGAGGGCAGGGTATGGGGGACTGAAGCTTTCTTT.

Only a few counts were recorded for this clone. The rearrangement uses TRBV2 and TRBJ1-2, with 7 positions matching TRBD1. This CDR3 region has 15 residues. V gave up 8 bases and J gave up 4 bases; unmatched junction bases: 13. CDR1 SNHLY and CDR2 FYNNEI come from the germline V gene. The CDR3 region has the DNA TGTGCCAGCCGACCTCCCCAACAGGGGAGCTATGGCTACACCTTC. As protein: CASRPPQQGSYGYTF.

This chain links TRBV2 with TRBJ2-3, with D maybe TRBD2 (5 bases). The germline V and J ends were trimmed by 7 bases and 5 bases, with 13 bases remaining between them. Germline V lookup: CDR1 SNHLY, CDR2 FYNNEI. The CDR3 runs to 13 residues. In DNA, the CDR3 is TGTGCCAGCATTAGGACTCCCGAAGATACGCAGTATTTT. Its translation is CASIRTPEDTQYF.

The genes are TRBV29-1 and TRBJ1-1, with D possibly matching TRBD1 (5 bases). Trimming took 1 base from V and 5 from J, leaving 17 bases between them. The V gene's germline CDR1 is SQVTM and CDR2 ANQGSEA. The CDR3 sequence is 15 residues long. The CDR3 DNA reads as TGCAGCGTTGAAGTGTCAGGGAAAGTGAGTACTGAAGCTTTCTTT. Its protein is CSVEVSGKVSTEAFF.

The chain has TRBV2 and TRBJ1-5, with D possibly matching TRBD1 (5 bases). Germline V lookup: CDR1 SNHLY, CDR2 FYNNEI. CDR3 length: 13 residues. The V gene lost 4 bases and the J gene lost 9 bases, with 13 bases spanning the gap. The DNA of the CDR3 is TGTGCCAGCAGTGTTGACGGGGGAAGGCCCCAGCATTTT. Translation: CASSVDGGRPQHF.

The chain combines TRBV11-2 with TRBJ1-1; D gene ambiguous. This CDR3 is 14 amino acids long. The V gene's germline CDR1 is SGHAT and CDR2 FQNNGV. The V end was cut by 0 bases, the J end by 5 bases, with 10 bases between. The CDR3 spells CASSLEWGQTEAFF. The CDR3, as DNA: TGTGCCAGCAGCTTAGAGTGGGGTCAGACTGAAGCTTTCTTT.

This chain uses TRBV3-1 (or the pseudogene TRBV3-2) with TRBJ1-2, with D maybe TRBD1 (6 bases). Trimming stripped 4 bases from V and 0 bases from J, with 12 bases between. Per germline, CDR1 LGHDT and CDR2 YNNKEL (reference sequence). This CDR3 has 15 amino acids. In DNA form, the CDR3 reads TGTGCCAGCAGCCGGGGGACACTTACTAACTATGGCTACACCTTC. Amino acid sequence: CASSRGTLTNYGYTF.

Comments on this clone: Additional DNA sequences in this sample encode the identical CDR3. The chain carries TRBV5-1 and TRBJ2-3, with D unresolved. The CDR3 runs 12 residues. The ends were cut back, 1 base at V and 6 bases at J, with 6 bases in the middle. CDR1 and CDR2 (germline): SGHRS, YFSETQ. DNA of the CDR3: TGCGCCAGCAGCTTGTCAGGCGATACGCAGTATTTT. Translating it yields CASSLSGDTQYF. Supplemented by reference TRBV5-1 and TRBJ2-3, the full variable domain reads KAGVTQTPRYLIKTRGQQVTLSCSPISGHRSVSWYQQTPGQGLQFLFEYFSETQRNKGNFPGRFSGRQFSNSRSEMNVSTLELGDSALYLCASSLSGDTQYFGPGTRLTVL.

V usage is TRBV3-1 (or the pseudogene TRBV3-2) and J usage is TRBJ2-3, with D unclear. The ends were cut back, 7 bases at V and 0 bases at J, with 5 bases in the middle. This CDR3 comprises 12 residues. Germline CDR1 LGHDT, CDR2 YNNKEL (reference sequence). In DNA form, the CDR3 reads TGTGCCAGCACCGGAAGCACAGATACGCAGTATTTT. It encodes CASTGSTDTQYF.

The rearrangement joins TRBV28 to TRBJ1-5; 7 positions match TRBD1. This CDR3 region has 15 residues. Germline CDR1 MDHEN, CDR2 SYDVKM. The ends lost 6 bases at V and 6 bases at J; junction bases unmatched: 11. CDR3 in amino acids: CASRLLQGGSQPQHF. In DNA, the CDR3 is TGTGCCAGCAGGCTCCTTCAGGGGGGGAGTCAGCCCCAGCATTTT. Complete variable domain (other parts from reference TRBV28 and TRBJ1-5): DVKVTQSSRYLVKRTGEKVFLECVQDMDHENMFWYRQDPGLGLRLIYFSYDVKMKEKGDIPEGYSVSREKKERFSLILESASTNQTSMYLCASRLLQGGSQPQHFGDGTRLSIL.

The genes are TRBV10-1 and TRBJ1-1; D not certain. Trimming stripped 8 bases from V and 0 bases from J, with 10 bases between. The CDR3 contains 13 residues. Germline V lookup: CDR1 WNHNN, CDR2 SYGVQD (reference sequence). In DNA, the CDR3 is TGCGCCAGCGGAGAAACAATGAACACTGAAGCTTTCTTT. Translation gives CASGETMNTEAFF.

The table lists this clone with a few counts. This chain connects TRBV5-8 to TRBJ1-1; D remains unclear. Per the germline V gene, CDR1 is SGHTS and CDR2 is YDEGEE. Trimming removed 1 base from V and 1 base from J, with 8 bases in between. CDR3 length equals 14 residues. CDR3 DNA: TGTGCCAGCAGCTTGCGGAGGCAGAACACTGAAGCTTTCTTT. Translation: CASSLRRQNTEAFF. Full variable domain (missing parts from reference TRBV5-8 and TRBJ1-1): EAGVTQSPTHLIKTRGQQATLRCSPISGHTSVYWYQQALGLGLQFLLWYDEGEERNRGNFPPRFSGRQFPNYSSELNVNALELEDSALYLCASSLRRQNTEAFFGQGTRLTVV.

The rearrangement links TRBV7-9 to TRBJ2-4; TRBD1 is a possible D gene (6 bases). CDR3 length: 13 amino acids. V was clipped by 4 bases and J by 7 bases, with 11 bases between them. Germline CDR1 SEHNR, CDR2 FQNEAQ (reference sequence). The CDR3 DNA is TGTGCCAGCAGCTCGGACAGTAGTAACATTCAGTACTTC. It is translated as CASSSDSSNIQYF.

As to this clone: This may be a read error, as it is one base from a much larger clone. Other DNA sequences within the sample encode an identical CDR3. This chain connects TRBV30 to TRBJ2-7, with D unclear. This CDR3 contains 11 residues. Trimming took 0 bases from V and 2 from J, leaving 2 bases between them. Germline-derived CDR1 and CDR2 are GTSNPN and SVGIG (reference sequence). Here the CDR3 reads CAWSVAYEQYF. The CDR3 region has the DNA TGTGCCTGGAGTGTGGCCTACGAGCAGTACTTC. The full variable domain, its missing parts supplied by reference TRBV30 and TRBJ2-7, is SQTIHQWPATLVQPVGSPLSLECTVEGTSNPNLYWYRQAAGRGLQLLFYSVGIGQISSEVPQNLSASRPQDRQFILSSKKLLLSDSGFYLCAWSVAYEQYFGPGTRLTVT.

On this clone itself: Other DNA sequences in this sample translate to the same CDR3. This chain joins TRBV15 and TRBJ1-1, with D possibly being TRBD1 (5 bases). Germline CDR1 reads LNHNV; CDR2 reads YYDKDF (reference sequence). The CDR3 is made up of 14 amino acids. V shed 0 bases and J shed 3 bases, with 8 bases lying between them. The CDR3 sequence is CATSRDRGDTEAFF. The CDR3 nucleotides read TGTGCCACCAGCAGAGATCGGGGGGACACTGAAGCTTTCTTT.

This chain links TRBV7-8 with TRBJ1-1; D uncertain. Per germline, CDR1 SGHVS and CDR2 FQNEAQ. V lost 1 base to trimming and J lost 4 bases, with 10 bases between them. The CDR3 runs to 14 residues. This CDR3 reads CASSLEWAGTEAFF. CDR3 DNA: TGTGCCAGCAGCTTAGAGTGGGCGGGCACTGAAGCTTTCTTT. Combining the CDR3 with reference TRBV7-8 and TRBJ1-1 gives the whole variable domain GAGVSQSPRYKVAKRGQDVALRCDPISGHVSLFWYQQALGQGPEFLTYFQNEAQLDKSGLPSDRFFAERPEGSVSTLKIQRTQQEDSAVYLCASSLEWAGTEAFFGQGTRLTVV.